These T cell receptor beta chains were read from a single sample in a study of response to subunit inactivated influenza vaccine. TCRdb re-called the RT-PCR reads through MiXCR, storing one row per CDR3 protein. The data show hundreds of thousands of distinct CDR3 sequences, with roughly 18% seen just once and about a tenth held by the top ten. Sequenced material: PBMCs from blood, taken roughly 5 days after vaccination. The receptors derive from a man aged 45-65 years who received an inactivated influenza vaccine. The CDR3 runs from the conserved cysteine through the conserved F or W. D genes are given only for firm matches. Some rows mark clone size as missing; the rest say once, few, many or name a class of expanded clone.

j_call d_call clone_size v_call cdr3_nt cdr3_aa
TRBJ1-5 NA NA TRBV6-2/TRBV6-3 TGTGCCAGCAGTTACCTTGGAGGAATAAATCAGCCCCAGCATTTT CASSYLGGINQPQHF
TRBJ2-1 NA NA TRBV7-9 TGTGCCAGCAGCTTAGAGTACGGGGGACGCTCCTACAATGAGCAGTTCTTC CASSLEYGGRSYNEQFF
TRBJ2-7 TRBD1 few TRBV12-3/TRBV12-4 TGTGCCAGCAGTCCACAGGGGGCCCTCCGCTCCCAGCAGTACTTC CASSPQGALRSQQYF
TRBJ2-2 NA NA TRBV5-1 TGCGCCAGCAGCTTGAATGGGGGGCAACCCGGGGAGCTGTTTTTT CASSLNGGQPGELFF
TRBJ2-7 TRBD2 few TRBV6-2/TRBV6-3 TGTGCCAGCAGTAGGGCCCGGGGACTAGCGGGAGACCAGAACGAGCAGTACTTC CASSRARGLAGDQNEQYF
TRBJ2-5 NA few TRBV12-3/TRBV12-4 TGTGCCAGCAGTTCTAGGGGGGAAGAGACCCAGTACTTC CASSSRGEETQYF
TRBJ2-7 NA NA TRBV4-2 TGTGCCAGCAGCCAACCGGGACACGACCATTACGAGCAGTACTTC CASSQPGHDHYEQYF
TRBJ1-5 NA many TRBV20-1 TGCAGTGCTACAAAGTCGGACCGAAGCGGCAATCAGCCCCAGCATTTT CSATKSDRSGNQPQHF
TRBJ2-3 NA NA TRBV7-9 TGTGCCAGCAGCCAAGGACTTCTACATACGCAGTATTTT CASSQGLLHTQYF
TRBJ2-1 TRBD2 few TRBV6-1 TGTGCCAGCAGTCTAGCGGGGGCCCTAGATGAGCAGTTCTTC CASSLAGALDEQFF